This T cell receptor (beta chain) was profiled in a study of vaccination and CD4 T cells after COVID-19. A remark on this clonotype: Antigen: not known.

Cultured CD4+ T-cell DNA underwent Oncomine TCR Beta short-read sequencing. TCRdb ran MiXCR on the PCR reads and lists one entry per CDR3 protein. This sample has 7,000 to 9,000 distinct CDR3 sequences, with under 65% found just once. Trimming took off 6 bases at V and 4 bases at J, with 18 bases between the two ends. The CDR3 is 15 residues long. In germline, CDR1 is MNHNS, CDR2 SASEGT. Indicated treatment: approximately nine-day PBMC culture with coronavirus spike peptide pools or control peptides (ViraFEST assay). V gene TRBV6-1 combines with J gene TRBJ1-2; the D is unclear. The sequence was obtained from a human donor with COVID-19. Material: cultured CD4+ T cells from blood, obtained after SARS-CoV-2 vaccination. The CDR3 spells CASSPRTGTSYGYTF. In nucleotides, the CDR3 is TGTGCCAGCAGCCCCCGGACGGGAACGAGCTATGGCTACACCTTC.